This T cell receptor (beta chain) was sequenced in a study of cytomegalovirus exposure and HLA in healthy donors. Regarding the study as a whole: In a later analysis, several top co-occurrence clusters appeared linked to parvovirus B19, influenza, CMV and Epstein-Barr virus. Previously analyzed data showed that most TCR beta V segments were productive at a frequency of about 87% or about 30%. Among CMV-associated TCR beta chains, most appeared HLA-restricted in a later analysis. CMV antigen specificity of a few CMV-associated chains was confirmed in vitro.

It was with 60 Vbeta and 13 Jbeta primers that the PCR ran. Sequencing was performed with immunoSEQ multiplex PCR; in TCRdb, only in-frame clones are kept and a portion is missing. The sample includes more than 95,000 clones, about 81% seen only once; the top ten take 1.1%. For this clone: What it binds is not known.

This CDR3 is 16 amino acids long. With 0 bases removed from V and 5 bases from J, the gap between germline ends came to 13 bases. Germline CDR1 PRHDT, CDR2 FYEKMQ (reference sequence). Input material: PBMCs. This chain uses TRBV13 with TRBJ2-2; weak D call: TRBD2 (6 bases). The sequence derives from a woman aged 25 to 39 in good health and CMV-seronegative. The DNA for the CDR3 is TGTGCCAGCAGCTTAGGGGGGGGAGCGAGAACCGGGGAGCTGTTTTTT. This translates into CASSLGGGARTGELFF. Complete variable domain (other parts from reference TRBV13 and TRBJ2-2): AAGVIQSPRHLIKEKRETATLKCYPIPRHDTVYWYQQGPGQDPQFLISFYEKMQSDKGSIPDRFSAQQFSDYHSELNMSSLELGDSALYFCASSLGGGARTGELFFGEGSRLTVL.